Included here is one T cell receptor (beta chain) sequence, with context. Its target is not known. This sample is part of a study of blood T cells in healthy people across ages. Study-wide findings and caveats: Long-lived donors had more naive CD4+ cells and higher diversity than aged donors. The recorded TCR beta diversity per million T cells decreased in a roughly linear manner with age. What prevented conclusive comparison of naive and antigen-experienced cells was that PBMCs were unsorted.

The study recruited healthy Caucasian donors from Russia who were aged about 6 to 90. Next came a second PCR, run for about 6 to 12 cycles, which used a sample-barcoded 5' primer along with a J-beta primer mix. TCRdb passed the 5' RACE reads through MiXCR, listing each CDR3 protein once. The sample records about 1.5 million distinct CDR3 sequences, about 42% being singletons. The CDR3 runs 13 residues. CDR1 is SQVTM, CDR2 ANQGSEA, per germline. After removal of 3 bases from V and 10 bases from J, the junction contained 11 bases not matched to a gene. The chain couples TRBV29-1 to TRBJ2-7; 8 nucleotides match TRBD1. The material sequenced was blood. The sequence was obtained from a woman aged 18-29 years in good health. The CDR3 DNA reads TGCAGCGTTGACAGGGGGCGAGGGGAGGCCCAGTACTTC. Its translation: CSVDRGRGEAQYF.